A single sample is the source of the 3 T cell receptor beta chains below, sequenced in a study of blood T cell repertoires in COVID-19. The table came from immunoSEQ multiplex PCR; TCRdb's copy has only in-frame clones and leaves some out. The sample shows about 220,000 clones, 88% of them seen only once. The sequenced material came from peripheral blood. The receptors originated from a man aged 35 to 55 with acute or convalescent COVID-19.

The chain links TRBV2 to TRBJ1-1; 9 bases map to TRBD1. The germline gives CDR1 SNHLY, CDR2 FYNNEI. The V gene end was trimmed by 6 bases and the J gene end by 5 bases; junction bases not matched to a gene: 4. The CDR3 runs to 13 residues. DNA of the CDR3: TGTGCCAGCAGAGGGGACAGGGTTACTGAAGCTTTCTTT. Amino acids: CASRGDRVTEAFF.

V usage is TRBV2 and J usage is TRBJ2-7; 9 positions match TRBD2. V trimming: 3 bases; J trimming: 6 bases; junction bases outside the gene matches: 6. Germline V lookup: CDR1 SNHLY, CDR2 FYNNEI. The CDR3 runs 14 residues. CDR3 nucleotides: TGTGCCAGCAGTGACTCACTAGCGGGTTTCGAGCAGTACTTC. This encodes CASSDSLAGFEQYF.

This clone occurred once. This chain uses TRBV27 with TRBJ2-2, with unresolved D. Germline V lookup: CDR1 MNHEY, CDR2 SMNVEV (reference sequence). The germline V and J ends were trimmed by 1 base and 3 bases, with 9 bases remaining between them. This CDR3 contains 15 residues. For the CDR3, the DNA is TGTGCCAGCAGTTTATACGACGGAGACACCGGGGAGCTGTTTTTT. Translating it yields CASSLYDGDTGELFF.